This TCR beta chain was identified during a study of siplizumab effects on memory and regulatory T cells. Findings of the study overall: Naive T cells appeared more varied than memory cells and looked like key alloresponse contributors. Suppressive activity of Tregs proliferating in siplizumab cultures remained unconfirmed. Under siplizumab, alloreactive sequences traced to unstimulated CD4+ memory cells were significantly reduced.

The CDR3 has 13 amino acids. V lost 5 bases and J lost 4, with 14 bases in between. Germline CDR1 and CDR2: GTSNPN and SVGIG (reference sequence). Remarks on this clone: What it binds is unknown.

Profiled with immunoSEQ multiplex PCR; TCRdb holds only in-frame clones, not every one. The sample shows some 87,000 clones, approximately 90% of them seen only once. The chain uses TRBV30 and TRBJ1-1; no reliable D call. The sequence was collected from a human donor in good health. The sample was CD4+ T cells sorted from blood. CDR3 sequence reads: CAWREERVTEAFF. The CDR3 nucleotides read TGTGCCTGGCGTGAGGAACGGGTCACTGAAGCTTTCTTT.